This TCR beta chain was documented in a study of cytomegalovirus exposure and HLA in healthy donors. Study conclusions and caveats: In a later analysis, HLA-associated TCR beta chains were more clonally expanded than equally common others. It was 150 to 200 TCR beta chains that were listed as cytomegalovirus-associated.

About this clone itself: What it binds is not known.

Primers included in the PCR were 60 Vbeta and 13 Jbeta primers. Sequenced by immunoSEQ multiplex PCR; TCRdb stores in-frame clones only, minus some. The sample lists 150,000 or so clones, over 60% occurring once. This CDR3 is built from 15 residues. With 4 bases removed from V and 4 bases from J, the gap between germline ends came to 17 bases. CDR1 is SGHAT, CDR2 FQDESV, per germline (reference sequence). The sample was PBMCs. The TCR was taken from a man in his forties in good health and CMV-seropositive. V and J are TRBV11-1 and TRBJ2-7; D is unresolved. The CDR3 nucleotides read TGTGCCAGCAGCTCCTCCGCAAGGCCGACTTACGAGCAGTACTTC. It yields the protein CASSSSARPTYEQYF.